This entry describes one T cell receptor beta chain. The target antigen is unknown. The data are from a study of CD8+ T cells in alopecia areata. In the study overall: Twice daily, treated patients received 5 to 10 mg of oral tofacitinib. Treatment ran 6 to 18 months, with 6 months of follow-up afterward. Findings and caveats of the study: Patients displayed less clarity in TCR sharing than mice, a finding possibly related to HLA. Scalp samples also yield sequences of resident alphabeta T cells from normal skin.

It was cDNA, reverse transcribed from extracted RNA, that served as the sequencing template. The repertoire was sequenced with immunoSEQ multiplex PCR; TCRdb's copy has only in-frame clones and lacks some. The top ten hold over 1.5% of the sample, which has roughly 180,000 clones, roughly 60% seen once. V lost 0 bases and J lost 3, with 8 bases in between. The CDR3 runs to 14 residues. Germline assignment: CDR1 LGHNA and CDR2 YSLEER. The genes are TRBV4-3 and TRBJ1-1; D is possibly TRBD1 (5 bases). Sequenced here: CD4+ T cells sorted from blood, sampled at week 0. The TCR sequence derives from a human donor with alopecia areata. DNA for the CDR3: TGCGCCAGCAGCCAAGACAGGGTGGACACTGAAGCTTTCTTT. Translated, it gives CASSQDRVDTEAFF.